The 21 T cell receptor beta chains presented below share a single source sample, sequenced in a study of T cells in Graves' hyperthyroidism and ophthalmopathy. Regions amplified from RNA transcripts were the TCR beta CDR3 regions. The primer set for the first-round RT-PCR of the TCR CDR3 was HTBI. Using its own MiXCR run on the multiplex PCR reads, TCRdb lists one record per CDR3 protein. Altogether around 420,000 distinct CDR3 sequences are present, about 15% being singletons, with the ten largest covering about 7.7%. The specimen was blood. Every receptor here comes from a woman aged 18-29 years with Graves' hyperthyroidism.

This clonotype was detected many times. The chain has TRBV14 and TRBJ1-2, with D unclear. The CDR3 runs to 14 residues. Germline V gene lookup returns CDR1 SGHDN and CDR2 FVKESK. V was pared by 1 base and J by 4 bases, with 10 bases between. The CDR3 coding sequence is TGTGCCAGCAGCCAAGTCGAGTCAGGCTATGGCTACACCTTC. Its protein product is CASSQVESGYGYTF.

This clonotype was detected only a few times. V is TRBV28 and J is TRBJ2-7; 9 positions match TRBD1. CDR3 size: 15 residues. Germline V gene sequence: CDR1 MDHEN, CDR2 SYDVKM. Trimming took 5 bases from V and 5 from J; bases not matched to a gene: 10. The DNA for the CDR3 is TGTGCCAGCAGTGCTCCGGGACAGGGTATGCACGAGCAGTACTTC. It yields the protein CASSAPGQGMHEQYF.

This clonotype was detected ten times or more. This chain joins TRBV20-1 and TRBJ1-4; D unresolved. The CDR3 contains 13 residues. Germline values: CDR1 DFQATT, CDR2 SNEGSKA (reference sequence). Trimming cost V 5 bases and J 8 bases, with 15 bases left between them. CDR3 protein: CSAWAPGAEKLFF. CDR3 coding DNA: TGCAGTGCTTGGGCCCCGGGAGCCGAAAAACTGTTTTTT.

This clonotype appeared many times. The chain combines TRBV10-2 with TRBJ2-1; no firm D call. The length of the CDR3 is 13 residues. V shed 6 bases and J shed 9 bases, with 15 bases lying between them. CDR1 WSHSY and CDR2 SAAADI come from the germline V gene. CDR3 sequence: CASSPPSAGEQFF. DNA of the CDR3: TGCGCCAGCAGCCCCCCGAGCGCAGGTGAGCAGTTCTTC.

This clonotype was observed a few times. The rearrangement joins TRBV10-2 to TRBJ2-7, with 8 positions matching TRBD1. J was trimmed by 4 bases and V by 7 bases; bases with no gene match: 9. Germline lookup yields CDR1 WSHSY and CDR2 SAAADI. The CDR3 covers 14 residues. The chain's CDR3 is CASTPDRGGYEQYF. CDR3 DNA sequence: TGCGCCAGCACCCCCGACAGGGGCGGTTACGAGCAGTACTTC.

This clonotype was seen ten or more times. This chain uses TRBV25-1 with TRBJ1-2; 7 bases agree with TRBD1. Per germline, CDR1 MGHDK and CDR2 SYGVNS. CDR3 length: 13 residues. V was pared by 8 bases and J by 3 bases, with 6 bases of the junction left unmatched. The CDR3 sequence: CASRGQADYGYTF. CDR3 bases: TGTGCCAGCCGAGGACAGGCGGACTATGGCTACACCTTC.

This clonotype was observed at least ten times. The rearrangement joins TRBV11-2 to TRBJ2-3, with 8 bases that match TRBD2. There are 15 residues in the CDR3. Germline lookup yields CDR1 SGHAT and CDR2 FQNNGV. With 5 bases clipped from V and 11 bases from J, the junction kept 15 bases outside the gene matches. DNA for the CDR3: TGTGCCAGCAGCGTCGGCGGGGGGCTATCTCTGGAGCAGTATTTT. Its protein product is CASSVGGGLSLEQYF.

This clonotype has a handful of counts. The chain carries TRBV5-8 and TRBJ2-6; D is undetermined. Germline V gives CDR1 SGHTS, CDR2 YDEGEE. The CDR3 length is 16 residues. Trimming took 1 base from V and 0 from J, leaving 8 bases between them. Here the CDR3 reads CASSLLRSSGANVLTF. The CDR3 nucleotides are TGTGCCAGCAGCTTGCTGCGGTCCTCTGGGGCCAACGTCCTGACTTTC.

In DNA form, the CDR3 reads TGTGCCAGCAGCGTAGGAAATCAGCCCCAGCATTTT. Protein sequence: CASSVGNQPQHF. V and J are TRBV9 and TRBJ1-5; the D is unclear. In germline, CDR1 is SGDLS, CDR2 YYNGEE. Trimming removed 0 bases at V and 4 bases at J, with 2 bases between. The CDR3 loop spans 12 amino acids. Together with reference TRBV9 and TRBJ1-5, the CDR3 gives the full variable domain: DSGVTQTPKHLITATGQRVTLRCSPRSGDLSVYWYQQSLDQGLQFLIQYYNGEERAKGNILERFSAQQFPDLHSELNLSSLELGDSALYFCASSVGNQPQHFGDGTRLSIL.

This clonotype was observed at least ten times. The chain has TRBV3-1 and TRBJ2-7, with 12 nucleotides matching TRBD1. Germline V lookup: CDR1 LGHDT, CDR2 YNNKEL (reference sequence). CDR3 length: 14 residues. J gave up 6 bases and V 4 bases, and 4 bases lay outside the gene matches. The CDR3: CASSPGTGGFEQYF. In nucleotides, the CDR3 is TGTGCCAGCAGCCCGGGGACAGGGGGCTTCGAGCAGTACTTC.

This clonotype was counted at least ten times. The rearrangement joins TRBV7-3 to TRBJ2-1; perhaps TRBD2 as D (6 bases). The germline V gene has CDR1 SGHTA and CDR2 FQGTGA. The CDR3 contains 14 residues. Trimming pared 1 base from V and 7 bases from J, leaving 11 bases between. CDR3 loop: CASSLSGKRNEQFF. The CDR3 DNA is TGTGCCAGCAGCTTAAGCGGGAAAAGGAATGAGCAGTTCTTC.

At least ten counts were recorded for this clonotype. V usage is TRBV2 and J usage is TRBJ2-3; TRBD2 matches at 9 bases. Germline CDR1 reads SNHLY; CDR2 reads FYNNEI. The ends lost 6 bases at V and 7 bases at J; junction bases unmatched: 11. CDR3 length: 15 residues. The CDR3 protein is CASRGSGGCGHTQYF. CDR3 bases: TGTGCCAGCAGGGGTAGCGGGGGTTGCGGTCATACGCAGTATTTT.

This chain connects TRBV4-2 to TRBJ1-4, with D uncertain. The CDR3 loop spans 17 amino acids. Germline CDR1 and CDR2: LGHNA and YNFKEQ. Between the trimmed V and J ends, which lost 1 base and 0 bases, there was a span of 12 bases. The CDR3 reads CASSQAGGRPTNEKLFF. The CDR3 nucleotides read TGTGCCAGCAGCCAAGCAGGTGGCAGACCAACTAATGAAAAACTGTTTTTT.

In its sample, this clonotype was seen many times. The chain links TRBV5-6 to TRBJ1-1; a possible D gene is TRBD1 (5 bases). The CDR3 has 15 amino acids. CDR1 is SGHDT, CDR2 YYEEEE, per germline. Trimming cost V 6 bases and J 6 bases, with 21 bases left between them. CDR3 amino acids: CASTSLGHSRAEAFF. The CDR3 nucleotides read TGTGCCAGCACGTCTCTTGGACATTCGAGAGCTGAAGCTTTCTTT.

V gene TRBV30 combines with J gene TRBJ1-4, with D perhaps matching TRBD1 (5 bases). The germline V and J ends were trimmed by 3 bases and 2 bases, with 10 bases remaining between them. This CDR3 region has 14 residues. From germline, CDR1 is GTSNPN and CDR2 SVGIG (reference sequence). DNA for the CDR3: TGTGCCTGGAGGGGGGGGTCGACTAATGAAAAACTGTTTTTT. Translated, it gives CAWRGGSTNEKLFF. Full variable domain (missing parts from reference TRBV30 and TRBJ1-4): SQTIHQWPATLVQPVGSPLSLECTVEGTSNPNLYWYRQAAGRGLQLLFYSVGIGQISSEVPQNLSASRPQDRQFILSSKKLLLSDSGFYLCAWRGGSTNEKLFFGSGTQLSVL.

This clonotype was observed at least ten times. V is TRBV13 and J is TRBJ1-4; TRBD1 matches at 8 bases. The germline gives CDR1 PRHDT, CDR2 FYEKMQ (reference sequence). This CDR3 has 14 amino acids. V shed 6 bases and J 2 bases; nucleotides not matched to a gene: 2. The CDR3 sequence is CASRDRGTNEKLFF. The CDR3 nucleotides are TGTGCCAGCAGAGACAGGGGCACTAATGAAAAACTGTTTTTT.

This rearrangement joins TRBV28 to TRBJ1-4; D uncertain. Trimming stripped 5 bases from V and 5 bases from J, with 15 bases between. The CDR3 sequence is 15 residues long. CDR1 is MDHEN and CDR2 is SYDVKM in the germline V gene. CDR3 sequence (DNA): TGTGCCAGCAGTCCGCACGGGCGGGTCAATGAAAAACTGTTTTTT. Translating it yields CASSPHGRVNEKLFF.

This chain uses TRBV6-1 with TRBJ1-1, with D uncertain. From germline, CDR1 is MNHNS and CDR2 SASEGT. Deletions cut 7 bases from V and 0 bases from J, with 15 bases between. The CDR3 contains 15 residues. This chain's CDR3 is CASNVASLMNTEAFF. Here the CDR3 DNA reads TGTGCCAGCAATGTGGCATCGTTAATGAACACTGAAGCTTTCTTT.

V gene TRBV12-3 or TRBV12-4 combines with J gene TRBJ2-5; D uncertain. This CDR3 contains 12 residues. V lost 5 bases to trimming and J lost 5 bases, with 9 bases between them. In DNA, the CDR3 is TGTGCCAGCAGTGAATTTCGCGAGACCCAGTACTTC. Protein product: CASSEFRETQYF.

This clonotype was seen at least ten times. The V call is TRBV11-1, the J call TRBJ1-2; no reliable D call. The germline V gene has CDR1 SGHAT and CDR2 FQDESV (reference sequence). V lost 5 bases to trimming and J lost 3 bases, with 13 bases between them. The CDR3 runs to 14 residues. CDR3 region: CASSQNRADYGYTF. The CDR3 DNA reads TGTGCCAGCAGCCAGAATAGGGCGGACTATGGCTACACCTTC.

This clonotype was detected a few times. One base away lies a much larger clone, so this may be a sequencing read error. In DNA form, the CDR3 reads TGTGCCAGCAGCTTAGTCAGAAGCGATGGGCAGTTCTTC. Protein sequence: CASSLVRSDGQFF. This chain links TRBV7-2 with TRBJ2-1; D not resolved. This CDR3 is built from 13 residues. Trimming left V 1 base short and J 12 bases short, with 13 bases between. The germline gives CDR1 SGHTA, CDR2 FQGNSA.